The 15 T cell receptor beta chains presented below share a single source sample, sequenced in a study of response to subunit inactivated influenza vaccine. TCRdb processed the RT-PCR reads anew with MiXCR; each CDR3 protein has one entry. The data show hundreds of thousands of distinct CDR3 sequences, more than 11% seen once. This specimen consisted of PBMCs from blood, obtained 14 to 15 days before vaccination. These TCRs come from a man aged 45-60 years who received an inactivated influenza vaccine.

This clonotype has just a few counts. Written as DNA, the CDR3 is TGTGCCAGCAGTGAAGAGGGACTCCAAGAGACCCAGTACTTC. It translates to CASSEEGLQETQYF. The chain uses TRBV2 and TRBJ2-5, with a possible D match to TRBD2 (6 bases). Per germline, CDR1 SNHLY and CDR2 FYNNEI. This CDR3 contains 14 residues. V lost 1 base to trimming and J lost 1 base, with 7 bases between them.

This clonotype occurred a few times. The chain is built from TRBV7-9 and TRBJ2-7; TRBD1 is a possible D gene (5 bases). There are 16 residues in the CDR3. Trimming removed 1 base at V and 2 bases at J, with 15 bases between. Germline CDR1 and CDR2: SEHNR and FQNEAQ (reference sequence). The CDR3, as DNA: TGTGCCAGCAGCTTAGGCCGCATGGACAAGCCCTACGAGCAGTACTTC. Protein sequence: CASSLGRMDKPYEQYF.

This clonotype has just a few counts. This chain links TRBV7-2 with TRBJ2-4; 7 positions match TRBD1. V was clipped by 4 bases and J by 8 bases; unmatched bases: 8. CDR1 is SGHTA and CDR2 is FQGNSA in the germline V gene. The CDR3 contains 14 residues. The DNA for the CDR3 is TGTGCCAGCAGCTCCCGACAGGGTTCCCACATTCAGTACTTC. It encodes CASSSRQGSHIQYF. The complete variable domain, with remaining parts taken from reference TRBV7-2 and TRBJ2-4, reads GAGVSQSPSNKVTEKGKDVELRCDPISGHTALYWYRQSLGQGLEFLIYFQGNSAPDKSGLPSDRFSAERTGGSVSTLTIQRTQQEDSAVYLCASSSRQGSHIQYFGAGTRLSVL.

This clonotype came up a few times. The rearrangement uses TRBV6-1 and TRBJ2-1; 8 positions match TRBD2. After removal of 4 bases from V and 6 bases from J, the junction contained 5 bases not matched to a gene. The CDR3 has 14 residues. Germline CDR1 and CDR2: MNHNS and SASEGT. The CDR3 sequence: CASSAGGAPNEQFF. CDR3 DNA sequence: TGTGCCAGCAGTGCCGGGGGGGCCCCCAATGAGCAGTTCTTC.

The chain has TRBV7-3 and TRBJ2-3, with 13 bases matching TRBD2. The germline gives CDR1 SGHTA, CDR2 FQGTGA. CDR3 size: 16 residues. J gave up 10 bases and V 5 bases, and 12 bases lay outside the gene matches. The CDR3 loop reads CASSPSTSGRSGAQYF. CDR3 nucleotide sequence: TGTGCCAGCAGCCCGTCGACTAGCGGGAGGTCAGGCGCGCAGTATTTT.

In its sample, this clonotype was seen many times. The V and J genes are TRBV14 and TRBJ1-1; no clear D. Germline assignment: CDR1 SGHDN and CDR2 FVKESK. The CDR3 has 14 amino acids. The germline V and J ends were trimmed by 2 bases and 7 bases, with 14 bases remaining between them. The CDR3 DNA reads TGTGCCAGCAGCCAAAACATGGGCGTTGGTGAAGCTTTCTTT. Amino acids: CASSQNMGVGEAFF.

This clonotype turned up a few times. The rearrangement links TRBV7-3 to TRBJ2-3; the match to TRBD1 covers 10 bases. J was trimmed by 5 bases and V by 5 bases; bases with no gene match: 4. In germline, CDR1 is SGHTA, CDR2 FQGTGA. CDR3 length: 14 residues. The CDR3 DNA reads as TGTGCCAGCAGCACGACAGGGGGCAGAGATACGCAGTATTTT. Protein sequence: CASSTTGGRDTQYF. The variable domain in full, with the rest retrieved from reference TRBV7-3 and TRBJ2-3, is GAGVSQTPSNKVTEKGKYVELRCDPISGHTALYWYRQSLGQGPEFLIYFQGTGAADDSGLPNDRFFAVRPEGSVSTLKIQRTERGDSAVYLCASSTTGGRDTQYFGPGTRLTVL.

Worth noting for this clonotype: With a much larger clone just one base away, this may be a read error. The rearrangement joins TRBV5-1 to TRBJ2-2; TRBD1 aligns across 8 bases. Germline values: CDR1 SGHRS, CDR2 YFSETQ. With V trimmed by 10 bases and J by 4 bases, 9 bases remained unmatched. The CDR3 contains 14 residues. CDR3 residues: CACETGGITGELFF. The CDR3 DNA follows: TGCGCCTGTGAAACAGGGGGGATCACCGGGGAGCTGTTTTTT.

This clonotype was recorded a few times. The chain uses TRBV28 and TRBJ1-5, with D unresolved. This CDR3 is built from 16 residues. V shed 3 bases and J shed 0 bases, with 12 bases lying between them. The germline gives CDR1 MDHEN, CDR2 SYDVKM. DNA for the CDR3: TGTGCCAGCAGTTTCTATTCCAGTAGTAGCAATCAGCCCCAGCATTTT. Its translation is CASSFYSSSSNQPQHF.

The chain couples TRBV10-1 to TRBJ2-2, with 9 bases aligning to TRBD1. Germline assignment: CDR1 WNHNN and CDR2 SYGVQD (reference sequence). With 1 base clipped from V and 4 bases from J, the junction kept 7 bases outside the gene matches. This CDR3 is built from 17 residues. CDR3 in DNA: TGCGCCAGCAGTGAGTGGGGACAGGGATATCGCACCGGGGAGCTGTTTTTT. Translating it yields CASSEWGQGYRTGELFF.

The chain carries TRBV6-1 and TRBJ1-2; a weak D match, TRBD1 (6 bases). Trimming took off 6 bases at V and 2 bases at J, with 10 bases between the two ends. The CDR3 is made up of 13 amino acids. Per germline, CDR1 MNHNS and CDR2 SASEGT. CDR3 coding DNA: TGTGCCAGCAGGAGGACAGAAAACTATGGCTACACCTTC. It translates to CASRRTENYGYTF.

The chain carries TRBV7-9 and TRBJ2-1; TRBD2 agrees at 7 bases. Germline assignment: CDR1 SEHNR and CDR2 FQNEAQ (reference sequence). This CDR3 spans 15 amino acids. Unmatched junction bases numbered 5, after V lost 2 bases and J lost 4 bases. CDR3 coding DNA: TGTGCCAGCAGCTTACAAGGCGGGAGATACAATGAGCAGTTCTTC. Protein product: CASSLQGGRYNEQFF.

This chain uses TRBV6-2 or TRBV6-3 with TRBJ2-7; D gene unclear. CDR1 and CDR2 from the germline V gene are MNHEY and SVGEGT. The CDR3 length is 14 residues. V was clipped by 3 bases and J by 5 bases, with 14 bases between them. Here the CDR3 reads CASSYRPPVHEQYF. The CDR3 DNA reads as TGTGCCAGCAGTTATCGGCCCCCGGTCCACGAGCAGTACTTC.

The chain employs TRBV27 and TRBJ2-2; 7 bases map to TRBD2. After removal of 8 bases from V and 7 bases from J, the junction contained 10 bases not matched to a gene. The CDR3 is 14 amino acids. Germline V lookup: CDR1 MNHEY, CDR2 SMNVEV (reference sequence). Here the CDR3 DNA reads TGTGCCAGCTCTTTCCGGCGGGACTACGGGGAGCTGTTTTTT. It encodes CASSFRRDYGELFF.

The chain has TRBV6-1 and TRBJ2-5, with 8 bases that match TRBD1. The CDR3 runs 15 residues. The junction had 12 bases not matched to a gene; V was cut back by 8 bases and J by 4 bases. Germline V gene data show CDR1 as MNHNS and CDR2 as SASEGT. This chain's CDR3 is CASGTRTGSRETQYF. CDR3 DNA sequence: TGTGCCAGCGGAACTCGGACAGGGTCGAGAGAGACCCAGTACTTC.